The entry below gives a single TCR beta chain sequence along with its context. The antigen remains undetermined. The library targeted TCRbeta and was prepared with unique molecular identifiers. Using its own MiXCR run on the PCR reads, TCRdb lists one record per CDR3 protein. Of 530,000 or so distinct CDR3 sequences listed, 27% are singletons. Looked up from germline, CDR1 is MNHNS and CDR2 is SASEGT. After removal of 6 bases from V and 7 bases from J, the junction contained 7 bases not matched to a gene. CDR3 length: 15 residues. The sample is drawn from a study of T-cell reconstitution after alpha-beta-depleted transplantation in children. The study, taken as a whole, reports: The study traced high day-60 TCRbeta diversity in some patients to surviving recipient T cells and thymic progenitors. Fresh T-cell production supplied most of the T-cell counts and diversity seen one year after transplant. The origin of alpha-beta T cells about two months after transplant was reportedly several hundred expanded graft clones.

The sequenced sample was PBMCs, obtained before TCRalphabeta/CD19-depleted stem cell transplant. This TCR derives from a boy under two years old with Wiskott-Aldrich syndrome, due to receive a stem cell transplant. This chain uses TRBV6-1 with TRBJ2-1; 12 bases line up with TRBD2. CDR3 DNA sequence: TGTGCCAGCAGGCGAGGACTAGCGGGATTGAATGAGCAGTTCTTC. This encodes CASRRGLAGLNEQFF.